These 12 T cell receptor beta chains share one sample of origin, sequenced in a study of blood T cell repertoires in COVID-19. Assay: immunoSEQ multiplex PCR; the TCRdb copy retains only in-frame clones and omits some. The sample lists 270,000 or so clones, about 90% seen once, with under 2.5% in the top ten. The sequenced sample was peripheral blood. The receptors here all came from a woman aged 55-69 years with COVID-19, enrolled during active disease.

This clone came up a few times. The V gene is TRBV6-5, the J gene TRBJ1-2; 7 nucleotides line up with TRBD1. The trim removed 9 bases at V and 7 bases at J, leaving 8 bases unmatched. CDR3 size: 12 residues. CDR1 and CDR2 from the germline V gene are MNHEY and SVGAGI. CDR3 in DNA: TGTGCCAGTCAGGGGGGTGCGGGTGGCTACACCTTC. Translated: CASQGGAGGYTF.

The chain uses TRBV7-2 and TRBJ1-6, with D perhaps matching TRBD1 (6 bases). V was cut by 1 base and J by 10 bases, with 20 bases left in between. Germline-derived CDR1 and CDR2 are SGHTA and FQGNSA. The CDR3 is 17 residues long. The CDR3 loop reads CASSLVAGGAGMSPLHF. The DNA of the CDR3 is TGTGCCAGCAGCTTAGTTGCGGGGGGCGCGGGAATGTCACCCCTCCACTTT.

This clone was counted a few times. The gene calls are TRBV5-4 and TRBJ1-3; 9 bases align to TRBD1. CDR3 length equals 15 residues. The J segment lost 3 bases and the V segment lost 2 bases, leaving 3 bases of the junction unmatched. The germline gives CDR1 SGHNT, CDR2 YYREEE (reference sequence). The CDR3 coding sequence is TGTGCCAGCAGCTTTGGACAGGGGTTTGGAAACACCATATATTTT. Its translation is CASSFGQGFGNTIYF.

Note on this clone: The DNA is left out, because the CDR3 cannot be placed on it with certainty; the CDR3 is given as TCRdb lists it. This chain connects TRBV6-2 or TRBV6-3 to TRBJ2-6; the table's TRBD2 call for D was not verified on the DNA. The CDR3 adds up to 17 amino acids, both ends counted. The germline V gene encodes CDR1 MNHEY and CDR2 SVGEGT. CDR3 region: CASSSSDGSSGANVLTF.

The CDR3 nucleotides are TGTGCCAGCAGAATCGGACAACTCTATGGCTACACCTTC. Amino acids: CASRIGQLYGYTF. V gene TRBV6-6 combines with J gene TRBJ1-2, with D possibly matching TRBD1 (5 bases). With 6 bases removed from V and 4 bases from J, the gap between germline ends came to 12 bases. There are 13 residues in the CDR3. CDR1 is MNHNY and CDR2 is SVGAGI in the germline V gene (reference sequence).

The rearrangement links TRBV29-1 to TRBJ1-2; 7 bases are shared with TRBD1. Germline V gene data show CDR1 as SQVTM and CDR2 as ANQGSEA. Germline trimming cut 4 bases from V and 3 bases from J; bases unmatched to any gene: 5. The CDR3 is 13 amino acids. CDR3 protein: CSVGQGKDYGYTF. The CDR3 coding sequence is TGCAGCGTTGGACAGGGAAAGGACTATGGCTACACCTTC.

The chain links TRBV3-1 (or the pseudogene TRBV3-2) to TRBJ1-5, with no clear D. This CDR3 comprises 17 residues. The V gene lost 0 bases and the J gene lost 0 bases, with 12 bases spanning the gap. CDR1 and CDR2 (germline): LGHDT, YNNKEL (reference sequence). The CDR3 reads CASSQDPPGFSNQPQHF. CDR3 nucleotide sequence: TGTGCCAGCAGCCAAGATCCCCCAGGTTTTAGCAATCAGCCCCAGCATTTT.

The chain uses TRBV5-4 and TRBJ2-5; D call uncertain. Trimming stripped 1 base from V and 5 bases from J, with 15 bases between. The CDR3 totals 15 residues. Germline values: CDR1 SGHNT, CDR2 YYREEE (reference sequence). This CDR3 reads CASSLIGTIRETQYF. The CDR3 DNA follows: TGTGCCAGCAGCTTGATAGGAACTATCCGGGAGACCCAGTACTTC.

This chain links TRBV4-1 with TRBJ2-5; 10 nucleotides agree with TRBD2. The trim removed 0 bases at V and 1 base at J, leaving 5 bases unmatched. Germline V gene data show CDR1 as MGHRA and CDR2 as YSYEKL. The CDR3 runs 17 residues. CDR3 loop: CASSQDLLAGIQETQYF. The CDR3 DNA sequence: TGCGCCAGCAGCCAAGATCTACTAGCGGGGATCCAAGAGACCCAGTACTTC.

The chain combines TRBV5-6 with TRBJ2-7; D unclear. This CDR3 has 12 residues. The germline V and J ends were trimmed by 4 bases and 5 bases, with 10 bases remaining between them. Germline assignment: CDR1 SGHDT and CDR2 YYEEEE. The CDR3 region has the DNA TGTGCCAGCAGCCCTCCACTTGACGAGCAGTACTTC. It is translated as CASSPPLDEQYF.

The chain recombines TRBV5-6 with TRBJ1-4; D perhaps matches TRBD1 (5 bases). The germline V gene encodes CDR1 SGHDT and CDR2 YYEEEE. The CDR3 extends over 14 amino acids. Trimming removed 2 bases at V and 3 bases at J, with 8 bases between. The CDR3 nucleotides are TGTGCCAGCAGCTTTGACAGTCCTAATGAAAAACTGTTTTTT. This sequence encodes CASSFDSPNEKLFF.

This sequence joins TRBV4-2 and TRBJ1-6; D ambiguous. Germline-derived CDR1 and CDR2 are LGHNA and YNFKEQ. CDR3 size: 16 residues. Trimming removed 4 bases at V and 9 bases at J, with 19 bases between. CDR3: CASSPERASARSPLHF. CDR3 sequence (DNA): TGTGCCAGCAGCCCAGAGAGGGCCAGCGCCCGTTCACCCCTCCACTTT.